This TCR beta chain was sequenced during a study of T-cell reconstitution after alpha-beta-depleted transplantation in children. Trimming at V came to 2 bases and at J to 4 bases, leaving 7 bases not matched to a gene. This CDR3 is built from 15 residues. CDR1 and CDR2 (germline): DFQATT, SNEGSKA (reference sequence). There are many counts of this clonotype. Unique molecular identifiers tagged the TCRbeta library. TCRdb itself ran the PCR reads through MiXCR, one entry per CDR3 protein. The sample holds 600,000 to 700,000 distinct CDR3 sequences; about 15% are singletons and the top ten take approximately 1%.

Sequenced material: PBMCs from the stem cell graft donor, taken from the stem cell graft. The chain has TRBV20-1 and TRBJ1-4; 7 nucleotides match TRBD1. The clonotype originates from a human donor who donated a stem cell graft to a child with acute myeloid leukemia. The CDR3: CSARRQGQNNEKLFF. In nucleotides, the CDR3 is TGCAGTGCTAGACGGCAGGGACAGAATAATGAAAAACTGTTTTTT.